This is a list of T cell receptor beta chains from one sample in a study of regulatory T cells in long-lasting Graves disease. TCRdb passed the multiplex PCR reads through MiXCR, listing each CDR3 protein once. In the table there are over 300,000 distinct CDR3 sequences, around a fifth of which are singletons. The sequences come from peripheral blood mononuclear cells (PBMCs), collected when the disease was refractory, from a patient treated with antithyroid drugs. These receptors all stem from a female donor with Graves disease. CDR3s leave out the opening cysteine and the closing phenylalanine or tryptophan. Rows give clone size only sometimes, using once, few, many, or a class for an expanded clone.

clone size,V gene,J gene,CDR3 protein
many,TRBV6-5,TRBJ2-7,ASSYLNPGQGLYEQY
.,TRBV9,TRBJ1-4,ASSVATGGEGEKLF
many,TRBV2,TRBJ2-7,ASSELYEQY
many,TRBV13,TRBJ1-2,ASSLNLGYT
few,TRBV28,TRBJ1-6,ASSSGEGAFSPLH
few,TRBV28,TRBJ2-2,ASSQDPATRELF
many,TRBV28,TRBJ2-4,ASSPVAGGKNIQY
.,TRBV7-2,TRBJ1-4,ASSWAKGEKLF
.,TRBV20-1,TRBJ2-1,RAGLAGAEQF
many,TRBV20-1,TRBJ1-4,SAGSTNEKLF
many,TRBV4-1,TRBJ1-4,ASSQERGPEKLF
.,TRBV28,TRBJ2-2,ASGSAGELF
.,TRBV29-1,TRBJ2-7,SAWGTGSAYEQY
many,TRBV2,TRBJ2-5,ASSGGGFQETQY
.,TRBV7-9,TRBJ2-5,ASSLTRWGGRETQY
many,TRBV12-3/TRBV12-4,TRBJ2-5,ASSLARQETQY
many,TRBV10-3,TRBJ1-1,AISEGQGNTEAF
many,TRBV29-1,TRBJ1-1,SVQVGYTEAF
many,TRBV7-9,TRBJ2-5,ASSLAGASETQY
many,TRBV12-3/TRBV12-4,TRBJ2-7,ASSLMTGGEQY
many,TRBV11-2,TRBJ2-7,ASSLGGGGEQY
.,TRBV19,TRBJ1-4,ASSTHPGATNEKLF
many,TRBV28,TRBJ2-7,ASSFPNTTHPYEQY
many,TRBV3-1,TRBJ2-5,ASSQDPVQETQY
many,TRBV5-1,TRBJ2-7,ASSVRGGASRVEQY
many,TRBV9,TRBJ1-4,ASSRRDRLFGTNEKLF
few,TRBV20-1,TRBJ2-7,SAPRLAGGYEQY
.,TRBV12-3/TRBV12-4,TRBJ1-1,ASLRGREAF
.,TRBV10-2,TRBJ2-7,ASSELAGAYEQY
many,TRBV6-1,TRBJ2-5,ASSESYRSYQETQY